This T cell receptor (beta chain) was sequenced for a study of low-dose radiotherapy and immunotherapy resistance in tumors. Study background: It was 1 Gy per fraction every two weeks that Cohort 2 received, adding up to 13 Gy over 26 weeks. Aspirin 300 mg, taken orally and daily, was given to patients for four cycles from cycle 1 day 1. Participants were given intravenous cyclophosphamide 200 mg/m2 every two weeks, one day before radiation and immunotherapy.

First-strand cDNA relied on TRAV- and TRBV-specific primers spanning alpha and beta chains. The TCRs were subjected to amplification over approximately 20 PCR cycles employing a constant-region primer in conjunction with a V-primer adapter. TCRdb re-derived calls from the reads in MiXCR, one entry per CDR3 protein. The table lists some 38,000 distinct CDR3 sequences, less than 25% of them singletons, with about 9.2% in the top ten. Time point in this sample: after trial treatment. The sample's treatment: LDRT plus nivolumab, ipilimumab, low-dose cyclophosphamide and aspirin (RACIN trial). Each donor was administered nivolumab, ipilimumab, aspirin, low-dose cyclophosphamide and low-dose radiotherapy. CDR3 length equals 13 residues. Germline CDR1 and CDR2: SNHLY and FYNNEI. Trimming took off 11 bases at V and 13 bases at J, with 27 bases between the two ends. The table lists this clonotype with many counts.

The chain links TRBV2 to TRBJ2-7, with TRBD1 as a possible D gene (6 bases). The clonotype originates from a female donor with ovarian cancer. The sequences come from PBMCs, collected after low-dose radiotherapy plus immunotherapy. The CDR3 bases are TGTGCCGCTACGACAGGACAGACATCAATTCTTTACTTC. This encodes CAATTGQTSILYF.